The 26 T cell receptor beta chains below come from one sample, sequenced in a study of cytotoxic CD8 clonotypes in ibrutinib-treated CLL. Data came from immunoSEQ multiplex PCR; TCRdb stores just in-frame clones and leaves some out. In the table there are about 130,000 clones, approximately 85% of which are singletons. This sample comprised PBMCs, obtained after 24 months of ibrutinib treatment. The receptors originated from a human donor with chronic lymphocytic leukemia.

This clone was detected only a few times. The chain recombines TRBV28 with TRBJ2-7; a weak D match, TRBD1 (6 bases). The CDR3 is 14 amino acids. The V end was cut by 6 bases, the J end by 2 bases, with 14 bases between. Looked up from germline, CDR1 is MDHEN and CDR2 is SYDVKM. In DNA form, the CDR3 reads TGTGCCAGCAGCGCCCCACAGGGTACCTACGAGCAGTACTTC. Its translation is CASSAPQGTYEQYF.

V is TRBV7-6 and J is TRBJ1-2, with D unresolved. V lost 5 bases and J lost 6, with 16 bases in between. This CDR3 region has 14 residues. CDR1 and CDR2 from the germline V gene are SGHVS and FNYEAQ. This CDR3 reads CASSPNSGVDGYTF. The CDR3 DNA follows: TGTGCCAGCAGCCCTAACTCGGGTGTGGATGGCTACACCTTC. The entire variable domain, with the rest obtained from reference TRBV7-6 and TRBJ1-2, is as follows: GAGVSQSPRYKVTKRGQDVALRCDPISGHVSLYWYRQALGQGPEFLTYFNYEAQQDKSGLPNDRFSAERPEGSISTLTIQRTEQRDSAMYRCASSPNSGVDGYTFGSGTRLTVV.

The chain's CDR3 is CASGQPQHF. In nucleotides, the CDR3 is TGTGCCAGCGGTCAGCCCCAGCATTTT. The chain carries TRBV2 and TRBJ1-5; D ambiguous. Germline V gene sequence: CDR1 SNHLY, CDR2 FYNNEI. V lost 8 bases and J lost 6, with 2 bases in between. This CDR3 contains 9 residues. Full variable domain (missing parts from reference TRBV2 and TRBJ1-5): EPEVTQTPSHQVTQMGQEVILRCVPISNHLYFYWYRQILGQKVEFLVSFYNNEISEKSEIFDDQFSVERPDGSNFTLKIRSTKLEDSAMYFCASGQPQHFGDGTRLSIL.

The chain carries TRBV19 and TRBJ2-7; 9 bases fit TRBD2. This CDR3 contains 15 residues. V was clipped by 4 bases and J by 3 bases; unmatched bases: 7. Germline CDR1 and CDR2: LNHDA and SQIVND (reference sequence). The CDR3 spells CASSTGWTSDYEQYF. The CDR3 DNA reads TGTGCCAGTAGTACCGGCTGGACTAGCGACTACGAGCAGTACTTC.

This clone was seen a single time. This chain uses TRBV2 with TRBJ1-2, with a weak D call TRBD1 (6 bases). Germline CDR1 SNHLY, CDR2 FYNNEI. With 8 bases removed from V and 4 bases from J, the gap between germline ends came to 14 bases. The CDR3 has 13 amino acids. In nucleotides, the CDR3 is TGTGCCAGCGTCCCGGGACAATCCTATGGCTACACCTTC. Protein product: CASVPGQSYGYTF.

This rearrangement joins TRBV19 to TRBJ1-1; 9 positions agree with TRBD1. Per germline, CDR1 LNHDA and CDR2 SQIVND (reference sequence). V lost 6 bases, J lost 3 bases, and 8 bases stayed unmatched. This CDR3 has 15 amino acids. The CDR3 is CASRWGTGSYTEAFF. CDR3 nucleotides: TGTGCCAGTAGATGGGGGACAGGGTCGTACACTGAAGCTTTCTTT.

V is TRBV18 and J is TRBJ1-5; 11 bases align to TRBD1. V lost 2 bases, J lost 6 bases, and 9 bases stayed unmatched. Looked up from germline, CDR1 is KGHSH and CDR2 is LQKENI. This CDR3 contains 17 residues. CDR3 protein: CASSPETGTGGSQPQHF. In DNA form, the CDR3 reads TGTGCCAGCTCACCAGAAACCGGGACAGGGGGTTCTCAGCCCCAGCATTTT.

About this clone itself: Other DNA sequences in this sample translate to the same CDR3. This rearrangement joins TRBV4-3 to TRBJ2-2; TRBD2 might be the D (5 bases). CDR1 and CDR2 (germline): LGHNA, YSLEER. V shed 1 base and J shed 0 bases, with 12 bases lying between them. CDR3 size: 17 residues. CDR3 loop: CASSQGFRTSNTGELFF. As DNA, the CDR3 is TGCGCCAGCAGCCAAGGGTTTCGGACTTCGAACACCGGGGAGCTGTTTTTT.

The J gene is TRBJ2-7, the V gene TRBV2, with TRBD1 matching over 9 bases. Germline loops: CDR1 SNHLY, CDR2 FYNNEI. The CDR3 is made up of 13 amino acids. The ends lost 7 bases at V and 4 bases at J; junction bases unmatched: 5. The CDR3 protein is CASKGQGWYEQYF. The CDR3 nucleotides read TGTGCCAGCAAGGGACAGGGTTGGTACGAGCAGTACTTC.

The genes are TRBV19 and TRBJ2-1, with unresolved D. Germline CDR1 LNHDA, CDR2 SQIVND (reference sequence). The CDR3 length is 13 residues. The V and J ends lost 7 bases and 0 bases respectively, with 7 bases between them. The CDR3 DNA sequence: TGTGCCAGTATTGCGACCTCCTACAATGAGCAGTTCTTC. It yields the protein CASIATSYNEQFF. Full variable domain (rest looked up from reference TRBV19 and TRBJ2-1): DGGITQSPKYLFRKEGQNVTLSCEQNLNHDAMYWYRQDPGQGLRLIYYSQIVNDFQKGDIAEGYSVSREKKESFPLTVTSAQKNPTAFYLCASIATSYNEQFFGPGTRLTVL.

For the CDR3, the DNA is TGCGCCAGCAGCCAAAGGACAGGGTCACGGAATGGCTACACCTTC. This gives the protein CASSQRTGSRNGYTF. V gene TRBV4-3 combines with J gene TRBJ1-2; 8 bases match TRBD1. J lost 6 bases, V lost 2 bases, and 8 bases had no gene match. The germline gives CDR1 LGHNA, CDR2 YSLEER. This CDR3 is built from 15 residues.

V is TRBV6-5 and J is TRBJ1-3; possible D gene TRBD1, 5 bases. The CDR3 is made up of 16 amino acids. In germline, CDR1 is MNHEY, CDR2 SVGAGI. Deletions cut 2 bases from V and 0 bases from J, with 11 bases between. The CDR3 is CASSYTGPSSGNTIYF. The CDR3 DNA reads TGTGCCAGCAGTTACACGGGGCCTAGCTCTGGAAACACCATATATTTT.

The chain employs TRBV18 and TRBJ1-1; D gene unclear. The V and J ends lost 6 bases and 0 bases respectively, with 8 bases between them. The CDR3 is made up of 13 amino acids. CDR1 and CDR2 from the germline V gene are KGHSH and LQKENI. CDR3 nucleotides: TGTGCCAGCTCGGGCGGGCTGAACACTGAAGCTTTCTTT. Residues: CASSGGLNTEAFF.

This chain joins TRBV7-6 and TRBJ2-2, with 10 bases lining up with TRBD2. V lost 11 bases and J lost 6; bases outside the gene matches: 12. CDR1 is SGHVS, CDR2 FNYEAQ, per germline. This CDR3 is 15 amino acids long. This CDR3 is CAVSGLAGAAGELFF. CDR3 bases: TGTGCCGTCTCGGGCCTAGCGGGAGCCGCCGGGGAGCTGTTTTTT.

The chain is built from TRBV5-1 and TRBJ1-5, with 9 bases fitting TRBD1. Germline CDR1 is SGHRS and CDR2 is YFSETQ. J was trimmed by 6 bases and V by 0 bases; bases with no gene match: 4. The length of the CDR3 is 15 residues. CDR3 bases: TGCGCCAGCAGCTTGGGGACAGGGGTGAGTCAGCCCCAGCATTTT. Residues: CASSLGTGVSQPQHF. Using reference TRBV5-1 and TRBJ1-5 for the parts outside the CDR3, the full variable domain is KAGVTQTPRYLIKTRGQQVTLSCSPISGHRSVSWYQQTPGQGLQFLFEYFSETQRNKGNFPGRFSGRQFSNSRSEMNVSTLELGDSALYLCASSLGTGVSQPQHFGDGTRLSIL.

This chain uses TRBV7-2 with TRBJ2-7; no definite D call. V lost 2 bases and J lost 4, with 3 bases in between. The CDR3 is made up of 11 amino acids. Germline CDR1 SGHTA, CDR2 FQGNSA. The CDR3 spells CASSLLYEQYF. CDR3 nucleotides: TGTGCCAGCAGCTTACTATACGAGCAGTACTTC.

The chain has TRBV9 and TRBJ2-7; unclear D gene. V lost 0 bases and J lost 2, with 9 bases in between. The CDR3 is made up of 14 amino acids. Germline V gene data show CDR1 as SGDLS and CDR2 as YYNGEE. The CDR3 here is CASSVGGITYEQYF. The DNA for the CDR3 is TGTGCCAGCAGCGTAGGCGGTATAACCTACGAGCAGTACTTC.

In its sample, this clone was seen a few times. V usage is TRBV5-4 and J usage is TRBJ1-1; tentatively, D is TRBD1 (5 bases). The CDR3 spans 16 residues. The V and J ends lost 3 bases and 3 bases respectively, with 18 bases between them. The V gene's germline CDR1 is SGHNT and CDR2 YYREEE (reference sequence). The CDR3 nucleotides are TGTGCCAGCAGCTGGGGGACCCGGGCGTTGGACACTGAAGCTTTCTTT. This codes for CASSWGTRALDTEAFF. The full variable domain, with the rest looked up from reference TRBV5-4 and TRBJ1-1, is ETGVTQSPTHLIKTRGQQVTLRCSSQSGHNTVSWYQQALGQGPQFIFQYYREEENGRGNFPPRFSGLQFPNYSSELNVNALELDDSALYLCASSWGTRALDTEAFFGQGTRLTVV.

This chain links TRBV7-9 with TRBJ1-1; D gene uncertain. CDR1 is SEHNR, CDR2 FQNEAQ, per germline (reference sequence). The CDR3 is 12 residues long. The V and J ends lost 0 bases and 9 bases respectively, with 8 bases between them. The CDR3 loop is CASSLAQTQAFF. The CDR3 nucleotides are TGTGCCAGCAGCTTAGCGCAGACACAAGCTTTCTTT. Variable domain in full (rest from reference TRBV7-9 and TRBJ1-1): DTGVSQNPRHKITKRGQNVTFRCDPISEHNRLYWYRQTLGQGPEFLTYFQNEAQLEKSRLLSDRFSAERPKGSFSTLEIQRTEQGDSAMYLCASSLAQTQAFFGQGTRLTVV.

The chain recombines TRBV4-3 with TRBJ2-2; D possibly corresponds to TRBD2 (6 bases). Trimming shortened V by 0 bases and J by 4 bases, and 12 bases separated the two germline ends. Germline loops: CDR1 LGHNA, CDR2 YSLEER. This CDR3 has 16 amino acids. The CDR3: CASSQEPGSRTGELFF. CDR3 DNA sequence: TGCGCCAGCAGCCAAGAACCCGGGAGTCGCACCGGGGAGCTGTTTTTT.

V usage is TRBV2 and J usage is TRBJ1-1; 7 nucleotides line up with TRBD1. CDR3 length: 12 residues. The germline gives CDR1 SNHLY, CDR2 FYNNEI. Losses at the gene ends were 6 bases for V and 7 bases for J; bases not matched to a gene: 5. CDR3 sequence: CASSLRDSEAFF. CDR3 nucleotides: TGTGCCAGCAGCCTCCGGGACAGTGAAGCTTTCTTT.

Here the CDR3 DNA reads TGTGCCAGCAGCTCGACGACAGGGGGCGCTGAAGCTTTCTTT. Protein product: CASSSTTGGAEAFF. V gene TRBV9 combines with J gene TRBJ1-1; TRBD1 aligns across 10 bases. V lost 4 bases to trimming and J lost 6 bases; unmatched junction nucleotides: 6. The CDR3 length is 14 residues. Germline CDR1 SGDLS, CDR2 YYNGEE.

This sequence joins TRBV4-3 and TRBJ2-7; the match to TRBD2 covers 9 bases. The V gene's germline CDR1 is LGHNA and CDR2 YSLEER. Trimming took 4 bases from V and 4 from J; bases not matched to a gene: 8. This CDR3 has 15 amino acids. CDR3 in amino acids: CASSPSRGGGYEQYF. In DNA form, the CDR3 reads TGCGCCAGCAGCCCCTCTCGCGGGGGGGGATACGAGCAGTACTTC.

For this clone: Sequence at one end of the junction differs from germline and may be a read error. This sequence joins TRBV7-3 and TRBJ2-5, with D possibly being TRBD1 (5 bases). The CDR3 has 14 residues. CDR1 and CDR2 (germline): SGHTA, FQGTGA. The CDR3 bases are TGTGCCAGCAGCGACCCCCGCTCCACGGACAAGTTGGACTTC. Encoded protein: CASSDPRSTDKLDF. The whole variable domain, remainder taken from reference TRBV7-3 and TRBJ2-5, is GAGVSQTPSNKVTEKGKYVELRCDPISGHTALYWYRQSLGQGPEFLIYFQGTGAADDSGLPNDRFFAVRPEGSVSTLKIQRTERGDSAVYLCASSDPRSTDKLDFGPGTRLLVL.

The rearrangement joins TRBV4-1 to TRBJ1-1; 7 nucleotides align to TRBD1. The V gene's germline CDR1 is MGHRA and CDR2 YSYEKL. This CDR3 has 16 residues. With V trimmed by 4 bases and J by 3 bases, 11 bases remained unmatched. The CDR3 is CASSPRKTGPDTEAFF. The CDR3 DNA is TGCGCCAGCAGCCCCCGTAAGACAGGGCCGGACACTGAAGCTTTCTTT.

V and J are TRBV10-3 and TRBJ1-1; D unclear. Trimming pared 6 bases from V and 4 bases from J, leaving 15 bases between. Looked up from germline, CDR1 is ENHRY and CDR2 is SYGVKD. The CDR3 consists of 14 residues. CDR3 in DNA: TGTGCCATCAGACCATCGGGTGATGGCACTGAAGCTTTCTTT. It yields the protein CAIRPSGDGTEAFF.